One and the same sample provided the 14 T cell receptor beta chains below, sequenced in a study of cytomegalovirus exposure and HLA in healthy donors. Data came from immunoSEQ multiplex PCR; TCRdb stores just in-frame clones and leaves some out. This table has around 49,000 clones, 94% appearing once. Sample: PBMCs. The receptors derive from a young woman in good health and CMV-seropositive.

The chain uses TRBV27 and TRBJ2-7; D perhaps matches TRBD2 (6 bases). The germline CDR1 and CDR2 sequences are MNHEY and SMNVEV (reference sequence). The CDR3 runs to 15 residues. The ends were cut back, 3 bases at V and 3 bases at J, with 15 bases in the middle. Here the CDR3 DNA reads TGTGCCAGCAGTTTGAAGGCAGGAGGGATCTACGAGCAGTACTTC. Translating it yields CASSLKAGGIYEQYF.

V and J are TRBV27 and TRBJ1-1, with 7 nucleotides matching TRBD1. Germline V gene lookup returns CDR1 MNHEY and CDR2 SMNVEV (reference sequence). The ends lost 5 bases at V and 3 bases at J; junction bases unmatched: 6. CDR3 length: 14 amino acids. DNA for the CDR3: TGTGCCAGCAGTCAGACAGGGATCCACACTGAAGCTTTCTTT. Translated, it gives CASSQTGIHTEAFF.

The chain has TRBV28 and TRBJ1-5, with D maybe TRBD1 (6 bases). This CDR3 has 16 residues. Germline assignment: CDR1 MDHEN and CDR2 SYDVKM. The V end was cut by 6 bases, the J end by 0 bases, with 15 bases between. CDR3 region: CASSYAWTDSNQPQHF. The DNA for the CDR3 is TGTGCCAGCAGCTACGCCTGGACAGATAGCAATCAGCCCCAGCATTTT.

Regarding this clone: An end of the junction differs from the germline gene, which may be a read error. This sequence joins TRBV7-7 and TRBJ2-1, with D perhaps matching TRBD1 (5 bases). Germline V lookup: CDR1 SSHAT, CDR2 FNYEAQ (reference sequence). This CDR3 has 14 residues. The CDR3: CASSLGIWQGEQFF. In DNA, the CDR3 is TGTGCTAGCAGCTTAGGTATTTGGCAGGGTGAGCAGTTCTTC.

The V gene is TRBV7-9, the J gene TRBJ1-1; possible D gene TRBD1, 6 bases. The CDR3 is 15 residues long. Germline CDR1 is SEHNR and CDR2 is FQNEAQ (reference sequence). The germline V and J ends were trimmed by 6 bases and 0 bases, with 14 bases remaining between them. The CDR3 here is CASRGDTDMNTEAFF. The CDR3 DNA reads TGTGCCAGCAGGGGGGACACCGACATGAACACTGAAGCTTTCTTT. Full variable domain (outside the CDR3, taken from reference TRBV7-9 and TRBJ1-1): DTGVSQNPRHKITKRGQNVTFRCDPISEHNRLYWYRQTLGQGPEFLTYFQNEAQLEKSRLLSDRFSAERPKGSFSTLEIQRTEQGDSAMYLCASRGDTDMNTEAFFGQGTRLTVV.

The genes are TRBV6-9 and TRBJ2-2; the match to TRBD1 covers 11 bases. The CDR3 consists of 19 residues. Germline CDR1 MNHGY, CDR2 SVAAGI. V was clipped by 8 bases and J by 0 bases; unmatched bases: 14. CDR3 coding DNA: TGTGCCAGCGGAAAACTCAGGACAGGGGGCGCTTCGAACACCGGGGAGCTGTTTTTT. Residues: CASGKLRTGGASNTGELFF.

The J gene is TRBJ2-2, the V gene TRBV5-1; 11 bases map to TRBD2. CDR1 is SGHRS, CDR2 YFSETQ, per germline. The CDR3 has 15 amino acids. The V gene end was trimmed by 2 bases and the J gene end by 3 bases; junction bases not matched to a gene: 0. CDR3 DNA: TGCGCCAGCAGCTTTAGCGGGAGGGACACCGGGGAGCTGTTTTTT. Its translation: CASSFSGRDTGELFF.

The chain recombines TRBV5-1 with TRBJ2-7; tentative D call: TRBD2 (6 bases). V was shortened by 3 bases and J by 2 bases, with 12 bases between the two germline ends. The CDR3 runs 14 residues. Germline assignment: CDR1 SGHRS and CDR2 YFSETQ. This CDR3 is CASSSPPSAYEQYF. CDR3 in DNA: TGCGCCAGCAGCTCCCCGCCTAGCGCCTACGAGCAGTACTTC. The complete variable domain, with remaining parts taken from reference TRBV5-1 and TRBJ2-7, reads KAGVTQTPRYLIKTRGQQVTLSCSPISGHRSVSWYQQTPGQGLQFLFEYFSETQRNKGNFPGRFSGRQFSNSRSEMNVSTLELGDSALYLCASSSPPSAYEQYFGPGTRLTVT.

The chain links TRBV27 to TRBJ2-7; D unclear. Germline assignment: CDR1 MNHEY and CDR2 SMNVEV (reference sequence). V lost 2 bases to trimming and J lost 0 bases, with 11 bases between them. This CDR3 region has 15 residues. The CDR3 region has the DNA TGTGCCAGCAGTTTAATCAGCGCTAGCTCCTACGAGCAGTACTTC. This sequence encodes CASSLISASSYEQYF.

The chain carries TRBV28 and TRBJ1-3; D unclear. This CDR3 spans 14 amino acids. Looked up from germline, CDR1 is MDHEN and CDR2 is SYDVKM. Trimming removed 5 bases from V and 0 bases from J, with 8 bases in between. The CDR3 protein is CASSHRSSGNTIYF. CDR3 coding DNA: TGTGCCAGCAGTCATAGAAGCTCTGGAAACACCATATATTTT.

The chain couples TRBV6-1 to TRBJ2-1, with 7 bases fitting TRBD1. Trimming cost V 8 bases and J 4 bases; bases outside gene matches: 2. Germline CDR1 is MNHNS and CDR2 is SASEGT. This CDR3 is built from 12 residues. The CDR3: CASRGQYNEQFF. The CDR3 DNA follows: TGTGCCAGCCGGGGACAGTACAATGAGCAGTTCTTC.

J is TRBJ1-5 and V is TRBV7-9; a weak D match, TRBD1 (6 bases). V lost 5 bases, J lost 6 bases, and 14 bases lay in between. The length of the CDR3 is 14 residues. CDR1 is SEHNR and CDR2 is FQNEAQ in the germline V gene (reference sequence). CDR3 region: CASSEGGAVQPQHF. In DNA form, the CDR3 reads TGTGCCAGCAGCGAGGGGGGGGCGGTTCAGCCCCAGCATTTT.

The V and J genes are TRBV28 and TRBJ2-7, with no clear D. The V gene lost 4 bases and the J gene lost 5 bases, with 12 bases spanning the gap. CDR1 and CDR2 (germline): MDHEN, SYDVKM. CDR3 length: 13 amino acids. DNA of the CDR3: TGTGCCAGCAGTTCCGCTATTCCGGACGAGCAGTACTTC. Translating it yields CASSSAIPDEQYF.

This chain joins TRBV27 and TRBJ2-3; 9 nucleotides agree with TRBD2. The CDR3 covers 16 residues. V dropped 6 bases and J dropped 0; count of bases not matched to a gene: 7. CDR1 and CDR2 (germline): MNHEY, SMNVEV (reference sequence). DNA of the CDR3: TGTGCCAGCAGCCAACTAGCGGGTGGTAGCACAGATACGCAGTATTTT. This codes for CASSQLAGGSTDTQYF.